The clone carrying this T cell receptor (beta chain) has ten or more counts. These data are taken from a study of early T cells in non-severe SARS-CoV-2 infection. From the 5' RACE reads, TCRdb called clonotypes with MiXCR, one entry per CDR3 protein. Here the sample spans roughly 81,000 distinct CDR3 sequences, about 6.5% being singletons. The CDR3 spans 14 residues. The V end was cut by 4 bases, the J end by 4 bases, with 11 bases between. The germline V gene encodes CDR1 KGHDR and CDR2 SFDVKD. This chain joins TRBV24-1 and TRBJ2-3; D possibly corresponds to TRBD1 (6 bases). Sequencing used whole blood. This receptor was taken from an adult who was a healthcare worker with PCR-confirmed SARS-CoV-2 infection or an uninfected control (not recorded which). The DNA for the CDR3 is TGTGCCACCAGTGACCCCACAGGGCCAGATACGCAGTATTTT. It codes for CATSDPTGPDTQYF.